These 11 T cell receptor beta chains originate from one sample sequenced in a study of T cells in Graves' hyperthyroidism and ophthalmopathy. TCR beta CDR3 sequences were amplified from RNA transcripts. Initially, a first-round RT-PCR of the TCR CDR3 employed the HTBI primer set. TCRdb fed the multiplex PCR reads into MiXCR, producing one record per CDR3 protein. This sample has 700,000 to 950,000 distinct CDR3 sequences; 35% occur once, and the top ten carry around 30%. Specimen: blood. These TCRs come from a woman between 40 and 55 years old with Graves' hyperthyroidism.

The chain couples TRBV7-9 to TRBJ2-3, with TRBD1 identical over 7 bases. Trimming at V came to 1 base and at J to 7 bases, leaving 8 bases not matched to a gene. Germline V gives CDR1 SEHNR, CDR2 FQNEAQ (reference sequence). The CDR3 contains 15 residues. CDR3 residues: CASSLVSTGTNTQYF. DNA for the CDR3: TGTGCCAGCAGCTTAGTCTCGACAGGGACGAATACGCAGTATTTT.

V is TRBV2 and J is TRBJ2-3; perhaps TRBD1 as D (6 bases). Germline V gives CDR1 SNHLY, CDR2 FYNNEI. This CDR3 is built from 14 residues. V was clipped by 1 base and J by 2 bases, with 7 bases between them. The CDR3 DNA reads TGTGCCAGCAGTGAAGGACAGGCCACAGATACGCAGTATTTT. This translates into CASSEGQATDTQYF.

This chain uses TRBV10-3 with TRBJ2-1; TRBD2 matches at 9 bases. The V and J ends lost 10 bases and 6 bases, in that order; junction bases with no gene match: 10. CDR3 length: 14 amino acids. CDR1 ENHRY and CDR2 SYGVKD come from the germline V gene. CDR3 bases: TGTGCCAGCCTTCGCGCGGGGGGGCGCAATGAGCAGTTCTTC. This gives the protein CASLRAGGRNEQFF.

V usage is TRBV20-1 and J usage is TRBJ2-5; TRBD2 agrees at 8 bases. J gave up 3 bases and V 4 bases, and 7 bases lay outside the gene matches. There are 14 residues in the CDR3. CDR1 DFQATT and CDR2 SNEGSKA come from the germline V gene (reference sequence). The CDR3 reads CSATPVAGKETQYF. The CDR3, as DNA: TGCAGTGCTACGCCGGTAGCGGGAAAAGAGACCCAGTACTTC.

Of note for this clonotype: The germline gene is not matched at one end of the junction; a read error may be the cause. The gene calls are TRBV6-2 or TRBV6-3 and TRBJ1-1; D possibly corresponds to TRBD1 (5 bases). The CDR3 covers 12 residues. Germline-derived CDR1 and CDR2 are MNHEY and SVGEGT. The CDR3 nucleotides read TGTGCCAGCAGGACCGGGGGGTCTGAAGCTCTCTTT. It is translated as CASRTGGSEALF.

The sample holds many counts of this clonotype. The rearrangement uses TRBV2 and TRBJ2-2; 8 bases match TRBD1. CDR3 length: 14 amino acids. The germline CDR1 and CDR2 sequences are SNHLY and FYNNEI. With 6 bases clipped from V and 0 bases from J, the junction kept 0 bases outside the gene matches. The CDR3 sequence: CASRQGANTGELFF. The CDR3 bases are TGTGCCAGCAGACAGGGGGCGAACACCGGGGAGCTGTTTTTT.

This clonotype has a handful of counts. This chain links TRBV20-1 with TRBJ2-2, with 7 bases that match TRBD2. Germline CDR1 DFQATT, CDR2 SNEGSKA (reference sequence). The junction had 5 bases not matched to a gene; V was cut back by 6 bases and J by 4 bases. CDR3 length: 13 amino acids. The CDR3 DNA reads as TGCAGTGCAGAGCGGGGACTCACCGGGGAGCTGTTTTTT. Amino acids: CSAERGLTGELFF.

V gene TRBV6-5 combines with J gene TRBJ1-3; the D gene is possibly TRBD1 (6 bases). This CDR3 is built from 14 residues. Looked up from germline, CDR1 is MNHEY and CDR2 is SVGAGI. Trimming removed 5 bases at V and 4 bases at J, with 12 bases between. This CDR3 is CASSQQGFGNTIYF. The CDR3 nucleotides read TGTGCCAGCAGTCAACAGGGATTCGGAAACACCATATATTTT.

In this sample, this clonotype turned up once. A clone one base away is much larger, so this may be a read error. The DNA for the CDR3 is TGTGCCAGCACCACAGACAGGGTGGGGAACACTGAAGCTTTCTTT. Translating gives CASTTDRVGNTEAFF. The V gene is TRBV6-1, the J gene TRBJ1-1; 7 bases align to TRBD1. The CDR3 is made up of 15 amino acids. Trimming removed 7 bases from V and 1 base from J; junction bases left unmatched: 9. Germline V gives CDR1 MNHNS, CDR2 SASEGT.

This clonotype was picked up many times. The V gene is TRBV7-2, the J gene TRBJ2-5; 7 bases align to TRBD1. Per the germline V gene, CDR1 is SGHTA and CDR2 is FQGNSA. This CDR3 spans 16 amino acids. J was trimmed by 2 bases and V by 5 bases; bases with no gene match: 11. The CDR3 sequence is CASSKHRGAIQETQYF. The DNA for the CDR3 is TGTGCCAGCAGCAAACACAGGGGCGCTATACAAGAGACCCAGTACTTC.

There are many counts of this clonotype. The rearrangement joins TRBV29-1 to TRBJ2-3; tentative D call: TRBD1 (5 bases). V was trimmed by 4 bases and J by 3 bases, leaving 8 bases between them. Germline CDR1 is SQVTM and CDR2 is ANQGSEA. CDR3 length: 12 amino acids. The CDR3 loop is CSVVRQTDTQYF. DNA for the CDR3: TGCAGCGTTGTTAGACAGACAGATACGCAGTATTTT.